This TCR beta chain was identified during a study of blood T cell repertoires in COVID-19. About the research overall: Acute and convalescent COVID-19 samples came from the United States, Italy and Spain.

The authors' processing: Amplification of reference gene primers provided the estimated nucleated cell counts. The data were produced by immunoSEQ multiplex PCR, yet TCRdb's version contains in-frame clones alone and is incomplete. For V, J and clone size, that table is used; D and trimming come from the DNA. The data hold roughly 260,000 clones, with roughly nine tenths observed a single time. This CDR3 has 15 amino acids. The germline V gene has CDR1 SGHRS and CDR2 YFSETQ. With 4 bases removed from V and 0 bases from J, the gap between germline ends came to 13 bases. The clonotype was recovered from a middle-aged man who had recovered from COVID-19. Sample: peripheral blood. The V gene is TRBV5-1, the J gene TRBJ1-2; D may be TRBD1 (5 bases). The CDR3 spells CASSLTGSPNYGYTF. DNA of the CDR3: TGCGCCAGCAGCCTAACAGGTTCCCCTAACTATGGCTACACCTTC.